Listed here are 9 T cell receptor beta chains from one sample, sequenced in a study of PD-1 blockade in mismatch repair-deficient tumors. The method was immunoSEQ multiplex PCR; TCRdb's version includes in-frame clones alone and lacks a portion of them. The table records about 79,000 clones, roughly 80% of them present only once. The specimen comprised peripheral blood, sampled 44 weeks after starting pembrolizumab. The receptors were sampled from an adult with mismatch repair-deficient cancer.

The chain couples TRBV9 to TRBJ2-1, with a weak D call TRBD1 (7 bases). Trimming removed 2 bases at V and 10 bases at J, with 25 bases between. The V gene's germline CDR1 is SGDLS and CDR2 YYNGEE. This CDR3 contains 17 residues. The CDR3, as DNA: TGTGCCAGCAGCGTCCGATCCCTTAGCCCCCAGGGGGGCGAGCAGTTCTTC. Translated: CASSVRSLSPQGGEQFF. Using reference TRBV9 and TRBJ2-1 for the parts outside the CDR3, the full variable domain is DSGVTQTPKHLITATGQRVTLRCSPRSGDLSVYWYQQSLDQGLQFLIQYYNGEERAKGNILERFSAQQFPDLHSELNLSSLELGDSALYFCASSVRSLSPQGGEQFFGPGTRLTVL.

The V gene is TRBV9, the J gene TRBJ1-3, with a weak D call TRBD1 (6 bases). Germline loops: CDR1 SGDLS, CDR2 YYNGEE. The CDR3 length is 15 residues. V was clipped by 4 bases and J by 0 bases, with 11 bases between them. This CDR3 reads CASSPQGISGNTIYF. Written as DNA, the CDR3 is TGTGCCAGCAGCCCCCAGGGGATCTCTGGAAACACCATATATTTT.

This chain uses TRBV4-2 with TRBJ1-1; no reliable D call. CDR3 length: 11 residues. Trimming stripped 3 bases from V and 6 bases from J, with 5 bases between. The germline V gene encodes CDR1 LGHNA and CDR2 YNFKEQ. Here the CDR3 DNA reads TGTGCCAGCAGCCAGTACGCTGAAGCTTTCTTT. Amino acid sequence: CASSQYAEAFF.

This clone came up many times. The chain is built from TRBV11-2 and TRBJ2-3; 9 positions match TRBD2. The CDR3 sequence is 15 residues long. V shed 5 bases, J shed 6 bases, and the junction held 9 bases outside the gene matches. Germline V gives CDR1 SGHAT, CDR2 FQNNGV. In DNA, the CDR3 is TGTGCCAGCAGCCTCTCAGATAGCGGGAGTGATACGCAGTATTTT. As protein: CASSLSDSGSDTQYF.

The J gene is TRBJ2-1, the V gene TRBV6-1, with TRBD2 matching 11 bases. From germline, CDR1 is MNHNS and CDR2 SASEGT. Losses at the gene ends were 3 bases for V and 3 bases for J; bases not matched to a gene: 4. This CDR3 has 16 amino acids. CDR3 DNA sequence: TGTGCCAGCAGTGACCTCACTAGCGGGGGCTACAATGAGCAGTTCTTC. Residues: CASSDLTSGGYNEQFF.

The chain couples TRBV11-3 to TRBJ1-1; D might be TRBD1 (5 bases). CDR3 size: 13 residues. V was pared by 5 bases and J by 10 bases, with 17 bases between. Per germline, CDR1 SGHNT and CDR2 YENEEA. The CDR3 region is CASSPIVRGGAFF. Written as DNA, the CDR3 is TGTGCCAGCAGCCCCATCGTGCGGGGGGGAGCTTTCTTT.

The chain recombines TRBV7-2 with TRBJ2-3; possible D gene TRBD2, 6 bases. V lost 1 base and J lost 2, with 13 bases in between. From germline, CDR1 is SGHTA and CDR2 FQGNSA. This CDR3 comprises 16 residues. The CDR3 protein is CASSLGPSVYTDTQYF. Written as DNA, the CDR3 is TGTGCCAGCAGCTTAGGGCCTAGCGTGTACACAGATACGCAGTATTTT.

The chain employs TRBV2 and TRBJ1-1; 7 nucleotides line up with TRBD1. The CDR3 length is 14 residues. V gave up 7 bases and J gave up 3 bases; unmatched junction bases: 8. Germline CDR1 SNHLY, CDR2 FYNNEI. The CDR3 here is CASTRTGMDTEAFF. The DNA for the CDR3 is TGTGCCAGCACTAGGACAGGCATGGACACTGAAGCTTTCTTT.

V usage is TRBV13 and J usage is TRBJ2-7, with 8 nucleotides matching TRBD2. The length of the CDR3 is 14 residues. Germline loops: CDR1 PRHDT, CDR2 FYEKMQ (reference sequence). The V gene end was trimmed by 5 bases and the J gene end by 5 bases; junction bases not matched to a gene: 8. The CDR3 region is CASSQRGLVHEQYF. The CDR3 DNA reads TGTGCCAGCAGCCAAAGGGGACTAGTTCACGAGCAGTACTTC.